The entry below gives a single T cell receptor beta chain sequence along with its context. The germline V gene encodes CDR1 PRHDT and CDR2 FYEKMQ (reference sequence). The CDR3 spans 14 residues. Deletions cut 4 bases from V and 6 bases from J, with 12 bases between. The sample belongs to a study of technical replicates of blood from several donors. Assay: immunoSEQ multiplex PCR; the TCRdb copy retains only in-frame clones and omits some. The sample gives about 80,000 clones, roughly nine tenths of which show up once; about 0.4% is in the top ten. This receptor was taken from a human donor in good health. The chain carries TRBV13 and TRBJ2-2; a possible D gene is TRBD2 (5 bases). The sample taken for sequencing was T cells isolated from PBMCs. The CDR3, as DNA: TGTGCCAGCAGCTCAAATCCTAGCCCCGGGGAGCTGTTTTTT. Protein product: CASSSNPSPGELFF.